This T cell receptor beta chain was sequenced during a study of Graves' ophthalmopathy and Graves' hyperthyroidism. Study context: Hyperthyroidism qualified as stable when ophthalmopathy did not develop within 18 months of follow-up.

Researchers took RNA transcripts and amplified TCR beta CDR3 regions from them. HTBI primers were employed in first-round RT-PCR, then a second-round multiplex PCR followed. From the multiplex PCR reads, TCRdb called clonotypes with MiXCR, one entry per CDR3 protein. The table includes about 1.2 million distinct CDR3 sequences, roughly two fifths detected once. Researchers turned away patients with other autoimmune diseases, uncontrolled infections, pregnancy or lactation. A few counts support this clonotype. Germline CDR1 is MNHNY and CDR2 is SVGAGI (reference sequence). The CDR3 totals 14 residues. The V end lost 6 bases, the J end lost 8 bases, and 20 bases lay between the germline ends.

Sequencing was carried out using peripheral blood or thyroid tissue (not recorded which). The TCR sequence derives from an adult man with Graves' hyperthyroidism. The gene calls are TRBV6-6 and TRBJ2-7, with D perhaps assigned TRBD1 or TRBD2 (5 bases each). CDR3 nucleotides: TGTGCCAGCAGGAGAAAGGGGACCCTCATGCAGCAGTACTTC. Translating it yields CASRRKGTLMQQYF.